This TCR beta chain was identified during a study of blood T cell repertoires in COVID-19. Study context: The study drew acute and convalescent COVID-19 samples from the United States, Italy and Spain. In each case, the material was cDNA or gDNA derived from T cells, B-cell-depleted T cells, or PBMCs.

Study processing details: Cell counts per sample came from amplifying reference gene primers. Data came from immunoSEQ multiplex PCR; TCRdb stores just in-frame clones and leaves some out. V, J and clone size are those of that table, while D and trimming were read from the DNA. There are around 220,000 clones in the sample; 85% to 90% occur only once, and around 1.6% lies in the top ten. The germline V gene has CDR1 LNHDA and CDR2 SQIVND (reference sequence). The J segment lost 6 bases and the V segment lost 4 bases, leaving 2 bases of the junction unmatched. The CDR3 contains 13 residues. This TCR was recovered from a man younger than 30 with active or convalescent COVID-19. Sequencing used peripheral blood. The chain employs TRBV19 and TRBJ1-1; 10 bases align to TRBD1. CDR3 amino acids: CASSTGQGAEAFF. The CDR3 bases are TGTGCCAGTAGTACCGGACAGGGGGCTGAAGCTTTCTTT. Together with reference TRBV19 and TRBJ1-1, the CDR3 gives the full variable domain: DGGITQSPKYLFRKEGQNVTLSCEQNLNHDAMYWYRQDPGQGLRLIYYSQIVNDFQKGDIAEGYSVSREKKESFPLTVTSAQKNPTAFYLCASSTGQGAEAFFGQGTRLTVV.